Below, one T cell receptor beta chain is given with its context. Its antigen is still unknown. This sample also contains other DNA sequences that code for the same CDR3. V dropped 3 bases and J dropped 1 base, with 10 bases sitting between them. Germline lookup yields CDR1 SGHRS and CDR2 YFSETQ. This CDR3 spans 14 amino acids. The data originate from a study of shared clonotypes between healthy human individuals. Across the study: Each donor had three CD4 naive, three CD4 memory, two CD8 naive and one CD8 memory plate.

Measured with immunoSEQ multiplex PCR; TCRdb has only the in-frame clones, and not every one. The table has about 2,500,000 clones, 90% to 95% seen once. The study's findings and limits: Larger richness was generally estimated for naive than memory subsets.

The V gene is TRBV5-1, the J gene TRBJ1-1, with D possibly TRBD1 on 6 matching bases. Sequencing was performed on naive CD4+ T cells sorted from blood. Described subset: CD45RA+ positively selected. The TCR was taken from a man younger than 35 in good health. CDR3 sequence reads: CASSSSGANTEAFF. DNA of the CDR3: TGCGCCAGCAGCTCATCGGGGGCGAACACTGAAGCTTTCTTT.